The following is a T cell receptor (beta chain) sequence with its context. What it binds is not known. The data stem from a study of cytomegalovirus exposure and HLA in healthy donors. About the study: Out of 150 million to 200 million T cells, an earlier analysis found some 120 million unique TCR beta sequences in total.

PCR primers comprised 60 Vbeta and 13 Jbeta primers. TCRdb keeps only in-frame clones here, not all; method: immunoSEQ multiplex PCR. This table has under 200,000 clones, 75% to 90% appearing once. Study findings and constraints: Earlier results showed most TCR beta V segments being productive about 90% or about 30% of the time. Many donors shared some public TCRs, even though most TCR sequences were rare.

Germline lookup yields CDR1 MNHNY and CDR2 SVGAGI (reference sequence). J gave up 4 bases and V 4 bases, and 10 bases lay outside the gene matches. The CDR3 spans 16 residues. The chain recombines TRBV6-6 with TRBJ1-2; TRBD1 matches at 9 bases. The specimen sequenced was PBMCs. The clonotype comes from a male donor in good health and CMV-seronegative. For the CDR3, the DNA is TGTGCCAGCAGTTTCACCTCGGGACAGGGACCCTATGGCTACACCTTC. Its translation is CASSFTSGQGPYGYTF.